This T cell receptor (beta chain) was identified during a study of cytomegalovirus exposure and HLA in healthy donors. Likely unrecorded immune exposures existed in these nominally healthy donors. Study results and caveats: Most of the TCR beta V segments (in an earlier analysis) were productive either about 87% or about 30% of the time. Associated with cytomegalovirus, according to the listing, were around 160 TCR beta chains. With high specificity and sensitivity, the classifier reportedly diagnosed cytomegalovirus status.

This clone was picked up one time. Antigen unknown. CDR1 and CDR2 (germline): KGHSH, LQKENI. The junction had 10 bases not matched to a gene; V was cut back by 4 bases and J by 8 bases. CDR3 length: 15 residues. The PCR was carried out with 60 Vbeta primers and 13 Jbeta primers. The repertoire was sequenced with immunoSEQ multiplex PCR; TCRdb's copy has only in-frame clones and lacks some. The sample comprises 150,000 to 200,000 clones, nearly 80% of which are singletons, and 5% to 7% rests with the top ten. This sequence originates from a middle-aged man in good health and CMV-seropositive. This sequence joins TRBV18 and TRBJ1-2; 10 nucleotides align to TRBD1. Sequenced sample: PBMCs. This chain's CDR3 is CASSQPGTGEYGYTF. CDR3 sequence (DNA): TGTGCCAGCTCACAACCCGGGACAGGGGAATACGGCTACACCTTC.